This T cell receptor (beta chain) derives from a study of CD8+CD57+ T cells in acquired aplastic anemia. Patients selected for sequencing had displayed CD8+CD57+ cell expansion by flow cytometry. Each patient had severe acquired aplastic anemia. When blood sampling took place, the patients had received no therapy. This CDR3 has 14 residues. Germline V gene data show CDR1 as MNHNS and CDR2 as SASEGT. Trimming left V 2 bases short and J 6 bases short, with 11 bases between. Investigators profiled TCR beta VDJ and CDR3 from genomic DNA template. TCRdb passed the reads through MiXCR, listing each CDR3 protein once. The table has around 200,000 distinct CDR3 sequences, roughly two thirds seen once; the top ten hold 58%.

This sequence joins TRBV6-1 and TRBJ2-1, with D possibly being TRBD2 (6 bases). Input material: sorted CD4+, CD8+, or CD8+CD57+ T cells (not recorded which) from PBMCs. The source is a human donor with aplastic anemia. The CDR3 protein is CASSERGYGNEQFF. CDR3 sequence (DNA): TGTGCCAGCAGTGAACGGGGGTACGGCAATGAGCAGTTCTTC.